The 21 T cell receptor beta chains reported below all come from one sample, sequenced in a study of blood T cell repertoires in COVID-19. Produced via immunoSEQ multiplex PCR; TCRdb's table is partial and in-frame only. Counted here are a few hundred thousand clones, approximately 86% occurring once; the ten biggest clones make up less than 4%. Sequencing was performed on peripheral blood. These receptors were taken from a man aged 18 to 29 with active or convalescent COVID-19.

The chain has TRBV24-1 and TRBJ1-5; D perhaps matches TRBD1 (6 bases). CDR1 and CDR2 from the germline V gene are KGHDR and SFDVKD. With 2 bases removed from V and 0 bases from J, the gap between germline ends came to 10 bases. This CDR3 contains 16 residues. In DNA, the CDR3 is TGTGCCACCAGTGATTCACAGGGATTTAGCAATCAGCCCCAGCATTTT. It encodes CATSDSQGFSNQPQHF.

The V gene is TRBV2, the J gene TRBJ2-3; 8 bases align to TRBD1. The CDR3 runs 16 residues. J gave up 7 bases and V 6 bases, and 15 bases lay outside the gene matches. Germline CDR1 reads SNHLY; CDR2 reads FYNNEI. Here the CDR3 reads CASSPTGTGIQHTQYF. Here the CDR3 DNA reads TGTGCCAGCAGCCCAACCGGGACAGGAATTCAGCATACGCAGTATTTT.

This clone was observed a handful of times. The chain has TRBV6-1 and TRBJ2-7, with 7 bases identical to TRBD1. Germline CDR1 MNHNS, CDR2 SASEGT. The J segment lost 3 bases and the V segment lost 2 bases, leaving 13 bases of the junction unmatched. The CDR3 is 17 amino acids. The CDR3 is CASSETTGVLWVYEQYF. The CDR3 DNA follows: TGTGCCAGCAGTGAAACAACAGGGGTGTTATGGGTCTACGAGCAGTACTTC.

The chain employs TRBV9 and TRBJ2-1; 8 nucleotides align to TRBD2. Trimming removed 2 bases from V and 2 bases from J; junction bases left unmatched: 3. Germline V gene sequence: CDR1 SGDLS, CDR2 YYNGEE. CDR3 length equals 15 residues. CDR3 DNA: TGTGCCAGCAGCGTCAGACTAGCGCCCTACAATGAGCAGTTCTTC. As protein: CASSVRLAPYNEQFF.

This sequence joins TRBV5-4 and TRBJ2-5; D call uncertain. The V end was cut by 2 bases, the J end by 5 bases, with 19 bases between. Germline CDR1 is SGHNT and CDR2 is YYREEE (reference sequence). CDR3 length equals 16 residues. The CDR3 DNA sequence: TGTGCCAGCAGCTTAGTTCCCACCCCGATCGGGGAGACCCAGTACTTC. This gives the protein CASSLVPTPIGETQYF.

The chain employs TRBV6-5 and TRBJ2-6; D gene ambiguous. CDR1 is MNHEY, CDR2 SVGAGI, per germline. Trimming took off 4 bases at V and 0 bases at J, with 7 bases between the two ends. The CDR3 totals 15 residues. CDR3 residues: CASSFYSSGANVLTF. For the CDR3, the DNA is TGTGCCAGCAGTTTTTACAGCTCTGGGGCCAACGTCCTGACTTTC.

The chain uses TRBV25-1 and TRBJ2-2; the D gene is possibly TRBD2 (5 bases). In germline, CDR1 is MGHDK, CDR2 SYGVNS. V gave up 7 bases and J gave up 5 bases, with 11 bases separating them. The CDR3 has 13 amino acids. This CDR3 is CASNTGGTGELFF. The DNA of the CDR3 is TGTGCCAGCAACACTGGAGGAACCGGGGAGCTGTTTTTT.

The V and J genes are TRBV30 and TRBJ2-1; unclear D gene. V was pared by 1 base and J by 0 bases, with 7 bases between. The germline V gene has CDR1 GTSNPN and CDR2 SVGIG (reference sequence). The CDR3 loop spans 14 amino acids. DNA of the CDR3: TGTGCCTGGAGTGACAAAAGCTCCTACAATGAGCAGTTCTTC. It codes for CAWSDKSSYNEQFF.

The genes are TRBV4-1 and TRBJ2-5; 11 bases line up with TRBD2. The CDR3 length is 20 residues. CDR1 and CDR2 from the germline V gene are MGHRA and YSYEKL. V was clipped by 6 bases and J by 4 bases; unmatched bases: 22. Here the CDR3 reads CASSPIELAGDPMDVETQYF. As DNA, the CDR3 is TGCGCCAGCAGTCCCATTGAACTAGCGGGGGACCCTATGGACGTAGAGACCCAGTACTTC.

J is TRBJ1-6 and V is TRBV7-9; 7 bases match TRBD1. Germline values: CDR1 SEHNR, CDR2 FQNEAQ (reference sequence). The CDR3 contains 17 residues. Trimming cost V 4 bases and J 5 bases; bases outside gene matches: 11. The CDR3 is CASSSSTGVGHNSPLHF. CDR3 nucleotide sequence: TGTGCCAGCAGCTCCAGTACAGGGGTAGGTCATAATTCACCCCTCCACTTT.

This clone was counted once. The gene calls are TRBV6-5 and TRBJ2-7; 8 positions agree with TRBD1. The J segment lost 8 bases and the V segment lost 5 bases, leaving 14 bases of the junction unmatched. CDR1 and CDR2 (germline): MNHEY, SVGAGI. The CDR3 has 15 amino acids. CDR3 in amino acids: CASSSWDRTDTKQYF. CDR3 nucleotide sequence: TGTGCCAGCAGTAGCTGGGACAGGACCGATACGAAGCAGTACTTC.

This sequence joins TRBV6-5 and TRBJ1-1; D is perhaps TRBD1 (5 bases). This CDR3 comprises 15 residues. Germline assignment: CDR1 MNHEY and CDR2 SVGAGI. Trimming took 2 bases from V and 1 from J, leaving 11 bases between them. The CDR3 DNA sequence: TGTGCCAGCAGTTACAAGGGACTGACGAACACTGAAGCTTTCTTT. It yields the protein CASSYKGLTNTEAFF.

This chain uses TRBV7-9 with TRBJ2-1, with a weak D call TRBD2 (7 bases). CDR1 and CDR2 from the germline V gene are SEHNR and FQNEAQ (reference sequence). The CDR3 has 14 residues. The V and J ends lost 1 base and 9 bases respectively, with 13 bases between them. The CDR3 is CASSLVRGAGEQFF. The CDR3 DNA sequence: TGTGCCAGCAGCTTAGTTCGGGGGGCCGGTGAGCAGTTCTTC.

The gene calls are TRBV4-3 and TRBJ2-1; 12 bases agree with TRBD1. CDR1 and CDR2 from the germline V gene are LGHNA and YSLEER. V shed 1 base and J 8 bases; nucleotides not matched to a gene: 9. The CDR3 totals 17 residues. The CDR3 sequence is CASSQAQTGTGGHEQFF. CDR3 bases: TGCGCCAGCAGCCAAGCCCAAACCGGGACAGGGGGCCATGAGCAGTTCTTC.

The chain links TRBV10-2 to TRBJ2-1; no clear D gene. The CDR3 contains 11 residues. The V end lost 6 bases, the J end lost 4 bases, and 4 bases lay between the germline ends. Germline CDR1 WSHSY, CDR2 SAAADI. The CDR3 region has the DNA TGCGCCAGCAGCCTATACAATGAGCAGTTCTTC. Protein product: CASSLYNEQFF.

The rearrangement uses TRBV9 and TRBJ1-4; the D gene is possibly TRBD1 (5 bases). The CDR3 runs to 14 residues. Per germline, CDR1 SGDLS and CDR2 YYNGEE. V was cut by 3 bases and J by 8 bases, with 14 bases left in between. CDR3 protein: CASSGGGVGEKLFF. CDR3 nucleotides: TGTGCCAGCAGCGGGGGAGGGGTAGGGGAAAAACTGTTTTTT.

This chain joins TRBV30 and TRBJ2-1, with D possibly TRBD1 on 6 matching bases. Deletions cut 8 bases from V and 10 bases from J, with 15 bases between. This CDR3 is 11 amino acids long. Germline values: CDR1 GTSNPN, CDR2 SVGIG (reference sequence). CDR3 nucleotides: TGTGCCGGTACAGGGTTTCGGGAGCAGTTCTTC. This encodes CAGTGFREQFF.

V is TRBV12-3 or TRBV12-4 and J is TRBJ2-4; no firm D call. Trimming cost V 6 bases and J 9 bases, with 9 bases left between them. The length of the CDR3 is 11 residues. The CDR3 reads CASSLTGIQYF. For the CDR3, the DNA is TGTGCCAGCAGCTTGACGGGCATTCAGTACTTC.

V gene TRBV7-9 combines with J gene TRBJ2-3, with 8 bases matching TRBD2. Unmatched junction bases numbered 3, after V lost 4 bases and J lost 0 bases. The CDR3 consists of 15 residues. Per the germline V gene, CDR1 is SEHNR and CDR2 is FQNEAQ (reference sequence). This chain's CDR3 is CASSSRGGSTDTQYF. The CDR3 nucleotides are TGTGCCAGCAGCTCCCGGGGGGGTAGCACAGATACGCAGTATTTT.

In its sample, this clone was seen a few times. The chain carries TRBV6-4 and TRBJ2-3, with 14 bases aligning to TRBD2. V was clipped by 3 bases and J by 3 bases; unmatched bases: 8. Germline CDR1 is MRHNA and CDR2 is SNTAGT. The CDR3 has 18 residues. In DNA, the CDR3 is TGTGCCAGCAGTGAACAGGGGACTAGCGGGGGAGATACAGATACGCAGTATTTT. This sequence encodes CASSEQGTSGGDTDTQYF.

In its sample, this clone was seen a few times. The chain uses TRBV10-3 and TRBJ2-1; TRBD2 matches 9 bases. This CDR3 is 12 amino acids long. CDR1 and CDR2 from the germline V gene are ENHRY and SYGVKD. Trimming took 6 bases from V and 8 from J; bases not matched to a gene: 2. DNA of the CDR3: TGTGCCATCAGGGCTAGCGGGGATGAGCAGTTCTTC. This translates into CAIRASGDEQFF.